This T cell receptor (beta chain) stems from a study of regulatory T cells in long-lasting Graves disease. The time point here: persistent/refractory GD, antithyroid drugs over 5 years with positive TRAb. Preparation of the TCR library used RNA extracted from PBMCs. Trimming took off 1 base at V and 3 bases at J, with 16 bases between the two ends. The CDR3 sequence is 16 residues long. CDR1 and CDR2 from the germline V gene are SEHNR and FQNEAQ (reference sequence). Combining iRepertoire HTBI primers with Arm-PCR of CDR3 regions, the authors built TCR beta libraries. TCRdb analysed the multiplex PCR reads with MiXCR anew, one entry per CDR3 protein. The sample includes some 280,000 distinct CDR3 sequences, roughly a fifth of them seen just once. This clonotype has a handful of counts.

The chain couples TRBV7-9 to TRBJ2-7, with a tentative D call TRBD2 (5 bases). The receptor's source is a female donor with Graves disease. The specimen comprised peripheral blood mononuclear cells (PBMCs), sampled when the disease was refractory, from a patient treated with antithyroid drugs. CDR3 sequence reads: CASSLGPSGVNYEQYF. For the CDR3, the DNA is TGTGCCAGCAGCTTAGGCCCCAGCGGAGTAAACTACGAGCAGTACTTC.